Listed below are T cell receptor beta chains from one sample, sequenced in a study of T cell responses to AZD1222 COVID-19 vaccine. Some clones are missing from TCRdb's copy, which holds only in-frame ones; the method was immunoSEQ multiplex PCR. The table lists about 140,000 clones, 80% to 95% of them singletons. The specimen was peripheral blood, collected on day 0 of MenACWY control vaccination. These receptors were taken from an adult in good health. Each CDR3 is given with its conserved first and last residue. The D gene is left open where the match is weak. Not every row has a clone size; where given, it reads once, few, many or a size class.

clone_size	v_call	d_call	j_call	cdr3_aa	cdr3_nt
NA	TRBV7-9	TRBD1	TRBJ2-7	CASSMGQPSPEQYF	TGTGCCAGCAGCATGGGACAGCCTTCACCCGAGCAGTACTTC
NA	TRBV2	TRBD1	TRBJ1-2	CASSGVRDRSANYGYTF	TGTGCCAGCAGTGGAGTTAGGGACAGATCAGCTAACTATGGCTACACCTTC
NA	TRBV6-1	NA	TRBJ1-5	CASSDPRGGNQPQHF	TGTGCCAGCAGTGACCCTCGAGGAGGCAATCAGCCCCAGCATTTT
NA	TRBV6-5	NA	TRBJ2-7	CASSYDPQAYEQYF	TGTGCCAGCAGTTACGACCCACAAGCCTACGAGCAGTACTTC
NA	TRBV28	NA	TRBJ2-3	CASRLPGTDTQYF	TGTGCCAGCAGGCTGCCTGGCACAGATACGCAGTATTTT
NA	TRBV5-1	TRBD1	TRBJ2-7	CASSATGQGPYEQYF	TGCGCCAGCAGCGCGACGGGACAGGGTCCCTACGAGCAGTACTTC
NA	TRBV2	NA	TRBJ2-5	CASSGLYIQYF	TGTGCCAGCAGTGGACTCTACATCCAGTACTTC
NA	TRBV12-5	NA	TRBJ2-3	CASGLGHLDTQYF	TGTGCTAGTGGCCTGGGACACCTAGATACGCAGTATTTT
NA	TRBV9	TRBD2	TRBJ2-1	CASSVGPSGSLNEQFF	TGTGCCAGCAGCGTAGGCCCTAGCGGGAGTTTAAATGAGCAGTTCTTC
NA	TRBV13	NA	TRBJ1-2	CASSPGRNRLRYGYTF	TGTGCCAGCAGCCCCGGTCGGAACCGGTTACGCTATGGCTACACCTTC
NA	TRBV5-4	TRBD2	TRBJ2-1	CASSASGSYNEQFF	TGTGCCAGCAGCGCTAGCGGTTCCTACAATGAGCAGTTCTTC
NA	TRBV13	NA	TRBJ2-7	CASSPQRSYEQYF	TGTGCCAGCAGCCCACAGAGGAGCTACGAGCAGTACTTC
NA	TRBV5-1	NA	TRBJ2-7	CASSSTVDRGEQYF	TGCGCCAGCAGCTCGACCGTAGATAGGGGCGAGCAGTACTTC
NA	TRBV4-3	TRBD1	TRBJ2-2	CASSLRQGFGELFF	TGCGCCAGCAGCCTGAGACAGGGGTTCGGGGAGCTGTTTTTT
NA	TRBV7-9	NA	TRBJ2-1	CASSLLRGSYNEQFF	TGTGCCAGCAGCTTACTCAGGGGCTCCTACAATGAGCAGTTCTTC
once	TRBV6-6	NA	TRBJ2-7	CASSGGTYEQYF	TGTGCCAGCAGCGGGGGTACCTACGAGCAGTACTTC
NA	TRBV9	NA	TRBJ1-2	CASSVVEGYGYTF	TGTGCCAGCAGCGTAGTGGAGGGGTATGGCTACACCTTC
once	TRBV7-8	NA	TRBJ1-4	CASSLRIADSLGEKLFF	TGTGCCAGCAGCTTACGTATCGCGGACTCCTTGGGTGAAAAACTGTTTTTT
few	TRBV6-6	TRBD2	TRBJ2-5	CASRALAGQETQYF	TGTGCCAGCAGGGCACTAGCGGGGCAAGAGACCCAGTACTTC
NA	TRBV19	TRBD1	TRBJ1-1	CASRHRSGTANTEAFF	TGTGCCAGTAGGCACCGTTCCGGGACAGCGAACACTGAAGCTTTCTTT
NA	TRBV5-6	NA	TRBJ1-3	CASRPGSSGNTIYF	TGTGCCAGCAGACCAGGGAGCTCTGGAAACACCATATATTTT
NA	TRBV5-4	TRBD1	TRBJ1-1	CASSTPRQGETEAFF	TGTGCCAGCAGCACCCCCAGACAGGGAGAAACTGAAGCTTTCTTT
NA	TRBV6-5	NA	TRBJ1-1	CASSYVVGNTEAFF	TGTGCCAGCAGTTACGTGGTAGGGAACACTGAAGCTTTCTTT
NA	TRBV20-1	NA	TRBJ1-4	CSGGVNEKLFF	TGCAGTGGGGGAGTTAATGAAAAACTGTTTTTT
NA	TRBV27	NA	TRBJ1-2	CASSLLADYGYTF	TGTGCCAGCAGTTTACTGGCAGACTATGGCTACACCTTC
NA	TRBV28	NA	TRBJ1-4	CASSYDEKLFF	TGTGCCAGCAGCTACGATGAAAAACTGTTTTTT
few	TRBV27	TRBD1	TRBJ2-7	CASSDDRVYEQYF	TGTGCCAGCTCCGACGACAGGGTGTACGAGCAGTACTTC
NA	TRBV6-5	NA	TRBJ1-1	CASSRLHTEAFF	TGTGCCAGCAGCCGCCTTCACACTGAAGCTTTCTTT
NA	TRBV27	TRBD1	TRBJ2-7	CASSSTGAAWGEQYF	TGTGCCAGCAGTTCCACAGGGGCCGCCTGGGGGGAGCAGTACTTC
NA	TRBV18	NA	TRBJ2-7	CASSESYEQYF	TGTGCCAGCTCAGAGAGCTACGAGCAGTACTTC